This is a list of T cell receptor beta chains from one sample in a study of long-term antiretroviral therapy in people with HIV. Using immunoSEQ multiplex PCR, the repertoire was profiled, and TCRdb retains in-frame clones only, with some absent. This table has 30,000 to 35,000 clones, around 97% appearing once. This sample comprised unsorted PBMCs, obtained 6.9 years after starting antiretroviral therapy. Source of these receptors: a young man with HIV. Both conserved end residues are part of each CDR3. A D gene is named only where the DNA matches it firmly. A row's size may be missing; if present it is once, few, many or a size class.

abundance: NA; j_gene: TRBJ1-1; d_gene: NA; v_gene: TRBV7-9; len: 16; CDR3nt: TGTGCCAGCAGCTTAGTGGGACACGCTACGAACACTGAAGCTTTCTTT; CDR3aa: CASSLVGHATNTEAFF
abundance: NA; j_gene: TRBJ2-7; d_gene: TRBD1; v_gene: TRBV5-5; len: 14; CDR3nt: TGTGCCAGCAAGCTAGACAGGGGTTCCTACGAGCAGTACTTC; CDR3aa: CASKLDRGSYEQYF
abundance: NA; j_gene: TRBJ2-2; d_gene: TRBD1; v_gene: TRBV7-9; len: 15; CDR3nt: TGTGCCAGCAGCAGCGGGACAGGGGCCGCGGGGGAGCTGTTTTTT; CDR3aa: CASSSGTGAAGELFF
abundance: NA; j_gene: TRBJ2-5; d_gene: NA; v_gene: TRBV9; len: 14; CDR3nt: TGTGCCAGCAGCGTAGGGGGGCTCGAAGAGACCCAGTACTTC; CDR3aa: CASSVGGLEETQYF
abundance: NA; j_gene: TRBJ1-1; d_gene: NA; v_gene: TRBV5-6; len: 11; CDR3nt: TGTGCCAGCAGCTTGGGGCCTGAAGCTTTCTTT; CDR3aa: CASSLGPEAFF
abundance: NA; j_gene: TRBJ1-5; d_gene: NA; v_gene: TRBV6-6; len: 14; CDR3nt: TGTGCCAGCAGTCGGACAGTCAACAATCAGCCCCAGCATTTT; CDR3aa: CASSRTVNNQPQHF
abundance: NA; j_gene: TRBJ2-1; d_gene: NA; v_gene: TRBV6-5; len: 15; CDR3nt: TGTGCCAGCAGCCGACTCAGGGGACTTTACAATGAGCAGTTCTTC; CDR3aa: CASSRLRGLYNEQFF
abundance: NA; j_gene: TRBJ1-1; d_gene: NA; v_gene: TRBV6-5; len: 14; CDR3nt: TGTGCCAGCAGCTATATAGGGGCGGGCACTGAAGCTTTCTTT; CDR3aa: CASSYIGAGTEAFF
abundance: NA; j_gene: TRBJ2-3; d_gene: TRBD2; v_gene: TRBV7-6; len: 14; CDR3nt: TGTGCCAGCAGCCCGGCGGGGGGTGGGGATACGCAGTATTTT; CDR3aa: CASSPAGGGDTQYF
abundance: once; j_gene: TRBJ1-1; d_gene: TRBD1; v_gene: TRBV2; len: 14; CDR3nt: TGTGCCAGCAGGTCCGACAGGGTGAACACTGAAGCTTTCTTT; CDR3aa: CASRSDRVNTEAFF
abundance: NA; j_gene: TRBJ2-3; d_gene: TRBD1; v_gene: TRBV7-9; len: 17; CDR3nt: TGTGCCAGCAGCCCTCAAACCGGGACAGGGACTCCGGATACGCAGTATTTT; CDR3aa: CASSPQTGTGTPDTQYF
abundance: NA; j_gene: TRBJ2-2; d_gene: NA; v_gene: TRBV10-3; len: 17; CDR3nt: TGTGCCATCAGTGAGTCTAAACGGATCCCGAACACCGGGGAGCTGTTTTTT; CDR3aa: CAISESKRIPNTGELFF
abundance: NA; j_gene: TRBJ1-2; d_gene: NA; v_gene: TRBV9; len: 15; CDR3nt: TGTGCCAGCAGGCCGGACAGCCGCTGGGTGAATGGCTACACCTTC; CDR3aa: CASRPDSRWVNGYTF
abundance: few; j_gene: TRBJ1-2; d_gene: TRBD1; v_gene: TRBV5-4; len: 15; CDR3nt: TGTGCCAGCAGCTTGAGGGGGCAGGGGGCCTATGGCTACACCTTC; CDR3aa: CASSLRGQGAYGYTF
abundance: NA; j_gene: TRBJ1-6; d_gene: NA; v_gene: TRBV2; len: 13; CDR3nt: TGTGCCAGCAGGACCCGGGCCCCCCTTCCCCTCCACTTT; CDR3aa: CASRTRAPLPLHF
abundance: NA; j_gene: TRBJ2-3; d_gene: TRBD2; v_gene: TRBV4-2; len: 16; CDR3nt: TGTGCCAGCAGCCAGACCCCGACTAGCGGGACAGATACGCAGTATTTT; CDR3aa: CASSQTPTSGTDTQYF
abundance: NA; j_gene: TRBJ2-1; d_gene: NA; v_gene: TRBV9; len: 12; CDR3nt: TGTGCCAGCAGCTCTATGTACAATGAGCAGTTCTTC; CDR3aa: CASSSMYNEQFF
abundance: NA; j_gene: TRBJ1-2; d_gene: NA; v_gene: TRBV9; len: 14; CDR3nt: TGTGCCAGCAGCGTGAATGCGGCTAACTATGGCTACACCTTC; CDR3aa: CASSVNAANYGYTF
abundance: NA; j_gene: TRBJ2-7; d_gene: NA; v_gene: TRBV4-1; len: 13; CDR3nt: TGCGCCAGCAGCCACGATAAGGGGGAAGGGCAGTACTTC; CDR3aa: CASSHDKGEGQYF
abundance: NA; j_gene: TRBJ2-3; d_gene: NA; v_gene: TRBV19; len: 13; CDR3nt: TGTGCCAGTAGTATATCCAGGGTAGATACGCAGTATTTT; CDR3aa: CASSISRVDTQYF
abundance: NA; j_gene: TRBJ1-2; d_gene: NA; v_gene: TRBV29-1; len: 13; CDR3nt: TGCAGCGTTGAAGACCGGGTCATCTATGGCTACACCTTC; CDR3aa: CSVEDRVIYGYTF
abundance: NA; j_gene: TRBJ2-2; d_gene: TRBD2; v_gene: TRBV7-6; len: 18; CDR3nt: TGTGCCAGCAGTACACCATTAGCGGGGGCCGCGAACACCGGGGAGCTGTTTTTT; CDR3aa: CASSTPLAGAANTGELFF
abundance: NA; j_gene: TRBJ2-7; d_gene: TRBD1; v_gene: TRBV7-6; len: 15; CDR3nt: TGTGCCAGCAGCTTGGATACAGGGGTCCCCTACGAGCAGTACTTC; CDR3aa: CASSLDTGVPYEQYF
abundance: NA; j_gene: TRBJ2-2; d_gene: TRBD2; v_gene: TRBV4-3; len: 18; CDR3nt: TGCGCCAGCAGCCCATGGACTAGCGGGGGGCCTAACACCGGGGAGCTGTTTTTT; CDR3aa: CASSPWTSGGPNTGELFF
abundance: NA; j_gene: TRBJ2-3; d_gene: NA; v_gene: TRBV11-1; len: 12; CDR3nt: TGTGCCAGCAGCTCCTCTACAGATACGCAGTATTTT; CDR3aa: CASSSSTDTQYF
abundance: NA; j_gene: TRBJ2-1; d_gene: NA; v_gene: TRBV27; len: 13; CDR3nt: TGTGCCAGCACGGGTAGGCAGACTGCTGAGCAGTTCTTC; CDR3aa: CASTGRQTAEQFF
abundance: NA; j_gene: TRBJ1-2; d_gene: NA; v_gene: TRBV30; len: 15; CDR3nt: TGTGCCTGGAGCACGGGTTTGGGGGGCCCCCGAGGCTACACCTTC; CDR3aa: CAWSTGLGGPRGYTF
abundance: NA; j_gene: TRBJ1-5; d_gene: TRBD1; v_gene: TRBV7-6; len: 15; CDR3nt: TGTGCCAGCAGCTTAGGGGCAGGGGGCGGTCAGCCCCAGCATTTT; CDR3aa: CASSLGAGGGQPQHF
abundance: NA; j_gene: TRBJ2-7; d_gene: TRBD2; v_gene: TRBV6-1; len: 17; CDR3nt: TGTGCCAGCAGTGAACCCCCTAGCGGGAGGGCCGGCTACGAGCAGTACTTC; CDR3aa: CASSEPPSGRAGYEQYF